These T cell receptor beta chains were read from a single sample in a study of blood T cell repertoires in COVID-19. Assay used: immunoSEQ multiplex PCR; TCRdb lists only in-frame clones, some missing. The sample yields some 330,000 clones, roughly 90% seen once. Sequenced: peripheral blood. The receptor source for this set is a woman in her forties or fifties with active or convalescent COVID-19. CDR3s include the opening cysteine and the closing phenylalanine or tryptophan. The order of the fields is J gene, D gene, V gene, clone size, CDR3 protein, CDR3 DNA. D genes are given only for firm matches. Rows may omit the clone size; those that give it use once, few, many or a size class.

J: TRBJ2-3; D: TRBD2; V: TRBV4-2; size: .; CDR3: CASSQPPGLAGAVTDTQYF; DNA: TGTGCCAGCAGCCAGCCTCCGGGACTAGCGGGAGCCGTCACAGATACGCAGTATTTT
J: TRBJ1-1; D: .; V: TRBV14; size: .; CDR3: CASSEVTVNTEAFF; DNA: TGTGCCAGCAGCGAGGTCACGGTGAACACTGAAGCTTTCTTT
J: TRBJ1-2; D: TRBD1; V: TRBV2; size: .; CDR3: CASSPGTGEGYTF; DNA: TGTGCCAGCAGTCCAGGGACAGGGGAAGGCTACACCTTC
J: TRBJ1-2; D: .; V: TRBV5-6; size: .; CDR3: CASSAQGSYGYTF; DNA: TGTGCCAGCAGCGCACAAGGGAGCTATGGCTACACCTTC
J: TRBJ1-5; D: TRBD1; V: TRBV4-1; size: few; CDR3: CASSQVAGGSNQPQHF; DNA: TGCGCCAGCAGCCAAGTGGCAGGGGGGTCGAATCAGCCCCAGCATTTT
J: TRBJ2-2; D: TRBD2; V: TRBV6-1; size: .; CDR3: CASSERTSGSRYTGELFF; DNA: TGTGCCAGCAGTGAACGGACTAGCGGGAGTCGGTACACCGGGGAGCTGTTTTTT
J: TRBJ2-1; D: .; V: TRBV25-1; size: .; CDR3: CASSGLVVSSYNEQFF; DNA: TGTGCCAGCAGTGGACTAGTGGTAAGCTCCTACAATGAGCAGTTCTTC
J: TRBJ1-2; D: .; V: TRBV10-3; size: .; CDR3: CAISAPGGGQGYTF; DNA: TGTGCCATCAGCGCACCGGGGGGGGGCCAAGGCTACACCTTC
J: TRBJ2-2; D: TRBD1; V: TRBV5-1; size: once; CDR3: CASSLGGQGRPGELFF; DNA: TGCGCCAGCAGCTTGGGGGGACAGGGCCGGCCCGGGGAGCTGTTTTTT
J: TRBJ2-1; D: TRBD2; V: TRBV4-3; size: .; CDR3: CASSQAGTSGGPYNEQFF; DNA: TGCGCCAGCAGTCAAGCCGGGACTAGCGGGGGCCCCTACAATGAGCAGTTCTTC
J: TRBJ2-3; D: TRBD2; V: TRBV19; size: .; CDR3: CASSTSGRPTDTQYF; DNA: TGTGCCAGTAGTACTAGCGGGCGACCCACAGATACGCAGTATTTT
J: TRBJ2-1; D: TRBD2; V: TRBV19; size: .; CDR3: CASSIVYTSGINEQFF; DNA: TGTGCCAGTAGTATAGTTTACACTAGCGGTATCAATGAGCAGTTCTTC
J: TRBJ2-3; D: TRBD2; V: TRBV7-3; size: .; CDR3: CASSGHGLEDTQYF; DNA: TGTGCCAGCAGTGGGCATGGACTAGAGGATACGCAGTATTTT
J: TRBJ1-1; D: .; V: TRBV28; size: .; CDR3: CASSTPSLESTEAFF; DNA: TGTGCCAGCAGTACCCCTTCGTTGGAGAGCACTGAAGCTTTCTTT
J: TRBJ2-5; D: TRBD1; V: TRBV3-1/TRBV3-2; size: .; CDR3: CASRQGARETQYF; DNA: TGTGCCAGCAGGCAGGGGGCCAGGGAGACCCAGTACTTC
J: TRBJ1-1; D: TRBD1; V: TRBV9; size: .; CDR3: CASSVEGQGRFAEAFF; DNA: TGTGCCAGCAGCGTAGAAGGACAGGGAAGATTCGCTGAAGCTTTCTTT
J: TRBJ1-3; D: TRBD1; V: TRBV5-6; size: .; CDR3: CASSLLGTVGSGNTIYF; DNA: TGTGCCAGCAGCTTGTTAGGGACAGTCGGCTCTGGAAACACCATATATTTT
J: TRBJ2-1; D: .; V: TRBV28; size: .; CDR3: CASRGTRPRDEQFF; DNA: TGTGCCAGCAGGGGGACTCGACCACGGGATGAGCAGTTCTTC
J: TRBJ2-3; D: TRBD1; V: TRBV30; size: .; CDR3: CAWTRDRQFTDTQYF; DNA: TGTGCCTGGACCCGGGACAGACAATTCACAGATACGCAGTATTTT
J: TRBJ1-4; D: .; V: TRBV28; size: few; CDR3: CASSLRDLGEKLFF; DNA: TGTGCCAGCAGTTTACGGGACTTAGGGGAAAAACTGTTTTTT
J: TRBJ1-2; D: TRBD1; V: TRBV18; size: .; CDR3: CASSPKTGGGYTF; DNA: TGTGCCAGCTCACCAAAGACAGGGGGCGGCTACACCTTC
J: TRBJ2-5; D: .; V: TRBV21-1; size: .; CDR3: CASSKAPQGTYQETQYF; DNA: TGTGCCAGCAGCAAAGCCCCACAGGGCACGTACCAAGAGACCCAGTACTTC
J: TRBJ1-2; D: .; V: TRBV9; size: .; CDR3: CASSVYNYGYTF; DNA: TGTGCCAGCAGCGTCTATAACTATGGCTACACCTTC
J: TRBJ1-2; D: TRBD1; V: TRBV6-6; size: .; CDR3: CASSTGTGVNYGYTF; DNA: TGTGCCAGCAGCACTGGGACAGGGGTTAACTATGGCTACACCTTC
J: TRBJ2-7; D: .; V: TRBV19; size: .; CDR3: CASSIAASKNSYEQYF; DNA: TGTGCCAGTAGTATAGCCGCCAGTAAGAACTCCTACGAGCAGTACTTC
J: TRBJ2-5; D: .; V: TRBV5-4; size: .; CDR3: CASSPSTGTRETQYF; DNA: TGTGCCAGCAGCCCATCCACAGGGACGAGAGAGACCCAGTACTTC
J: TRBJ1-5; D: TRBD1; V: TRBV27; size: once; CDR3: CASKKGASNQPQHF; DNA: TGTGCCAGCAAAAAGGGGGCTAGCAATCAGCCCCAGCATTTT
J: TRBJ2-7; D: .; V: TRBV28; size: .; CDR3: CASSLWGGDRAYEQYF; DNA: TGTGCCAGCAGTTTATGGGGTGGAGACAGAGCCTACGAGCAGTACTTC
J: TRBJ2-1; D: .; V: TRBV7-9; size: .; CDR3: CASSLNQGPVNEQFF; DNA: TGTGCCAGCAGCTTAAATCAGGGCCCCGTAAATGAGCAGTTCTTC
J: TRBJ1-4; D: .; V: TRBV5-4; size: .; CDR3: CASSFAPGDEKLFF; DNA: TGTGCCAGCAGCTTTGCGCCAGGGGATGAAAAACTGTTTTTT
J: TRBJ2-3; D: .; V: TRBV9; size: .; CDR3: CASSFRTAPDTQYF; DNA: TGTGCCAGCAGCTTCCGGACAGCACCAGATACGCAGTATTTT
J: TRBJ2-2; D: TRBD2; V: TRBV4-3; size: .; CDR3: CASSQGDFLAGTGGGELFF; DNA: TGCGCCAGCAGCCAAGGGGATTTTCTAGCGGGAACTGGAGGCGGGGAGCTGTTTTTT
J: TRBJ2-7; D: .; V: TRBV6-2/TRBV6-3; size: .; CDR3: CASSRRTVSSYEQYF; DNA: TGTGCCAGCAGCCGACGGACAGTTTCCTCCTACGAGCAGTACTTC
J: TRBJ1-2; D: .; V: TRBV24-1; size: .; CDR3: CATSDTDRPYGYTF; DNA: TGTGCCACCAGTGACACGGACAGACCCTATGGCTACACCTTC
J: TRBJ2-2; D: TRBD2; V: TRBV5-1; size: once; CDR3: CASSLTTSGRNTGELFF; DNA: TGCGCCAGCAGCTTGACGACTAGCGGGAGGAACACCGGGGAGCTGTTTTTT
J: TRBJ1-2; D: TRBD1; V: TRBV7-9; size: .; CDR3: CASSLPPRDRYFGYTF; DNA: TGTGCCAGCAGCCTTCCTCCCCGGGACAGATATTTTGGCTACACCTTC
J: TRBJ1-5; D: .; V: TRBV27; size: .; CDR3: CASSLLQGGQPQHF; DNA: TGTGCCAGCAGTTTACTTCAGGGAGGACAGCCCCAGCATTTT
J: TRBJ2-5; D: TRBD2; V: TRBV28; size: .; CDR3: CASSYGGQETQYF; DNA: TGTGCCAGCAGTTACGGGGGGCAAGAGACCCAGTACTTC
J: TRBJ2-7; D: .; V: TRBV6-2/TRBV6-3; size: .; CDR3: CASSGQSSYEQYF; DNA: TGTGCCAGCAGTGGACAGAGCTCCTACGAGCAGTACTTC
J: TRBJ2-7; D: .; V: TRBV2; size: .; CDR3: CASSEAGRGDHEQYF; DNA: TGTGCCAGCAGTGAAGCCGGTCGGGGTGATCACGAGCAGTACTTC
J: TRBJ2-7; D: TRBD2; V: TRBV18; size: .; CDR3: CASSPPRPGGYEQYF; DNA: TGTGCCAGCTCACCCCCGCGCCCGGGGGGCTACGAGCAGTACTTC
J: TRBJ2-7; D: TRBD2; V: TRBV19; size: .; CDR3: CASNALSGDEQYF; DNA: TGTGCCAGTAATGCTTTAAGCGGGGACGAGCAGTACTTC
J: TRBJ1-2; D: TRBD1; V: TRBV4-2; size: .; CDR3: CASSQEKGGLYGYTF; DNA: TGTGCCAGCAGCCAAGAAAAAGGGGGCCTCTATGGCTACACCTTC
J: TRBJ1-6; D: .; V: TRBV7-3; size: .; CDR3: CASSLDGVGAPLHF; DNA: TGTGCCAGCAGCTTAGACGGGGTCGGAGCACCCCTCCACTTT
J: TRBJ2-2; D: TRBD1; V: TRBV5-1; size: .; CDR3: CASSLEGTGGTGELFF; DNA: TGCGCCAGCAGCTTGGAAGGGACAGGGGGCACCGGGGAGCTGTTTTTT
J: TRBJ2-1; D: TRBD2; V: TRBV7-9; size: .; CDR3: CASSLVLAGVPNEQFF; DNA: TGTGCCAGCAGCTTAGTCCTAGCGGGGGTACCTAATGAGCAGTTCTTC